Below, 8 T cell receptor beta chains from the same sample are listed, as sequenced in a study of early T cells in non-severe SARS-CoV-2 infection. In TCRdb, the 5' RACE reads were re-called with MiXCR into one record per CDR3 protein. The data show over 35,000 distinct CDR3 sequences, with approximately 6.1% seen just once and more than 20% held by the top ten. Sequencing used whole blood, obtained at baseline. These receptors were collected from an adult who was a healthcare worker with PCR-confirmed SARS-CoV-2 infection or an uninfected control (not recorded which).

The V gene is TRBV20-1, the J gene TRBJ2-1; D unclear. V gave up 4 bases and J gave up 9 bases, with 10 bases separating them. The CDR3 sequence is 11 residues long. The germline gives CDR1 DFQATT, CDR2 SNEGSKA (reference sequence). CDR3: CSAKSPIEQFF. The CDR3 DNA reads as TGCAGTGCTAAGAGTCCGATTGAGCAGTTCTTC.

At least ten counts were recorded for this clonotype. The chain combines TRBV7-8 with TRBJ2-2, with 8 bases aligning to TRBD2. V was clipped by 3 bases and J by 5 bases; unmatched bases: 11. Looked up from germline, CDR1 is SGHVS and CDR2 is FQNEAQ. The CDR3 totals 17 residues. The CDR3 sequence: CASSFGGSGSMTGELFF. The CDR3 nucleotides read TGTGCCAGCAGCTTCGGTGGGAGCGGGAGCATGACCGGGGAGCTGTTTTTT.

This clonotype came up many times. This chain uses TRBV7-3 with TRBJ2-7; D might be TRBD2 (5 bases). The CDR3 totals 12 residues. Trimming left V 4 bases short and J 7 bases short, with 11 bases between. Germline CDR1 is SGHTA and CDR2 is FQGTGA. CDR3 protein: CASSSGPGEQYF. CDR3 DNA sequence: TGTGCCAGCAGCTCAGGTCCGGGAGAGCAGTACTTC.

This chain uses TRBV6-5 with TRBJ2-4, with TRBD2 matching 7 bases. The V gene's germline CDR1 is MNHEY and CDR2 SVGAGI. J lost 0 bases, V lost 8 bases, and 13 bases had no gene match. This CDR3 comprises 17 residues. CDR3 bases: TGTGCCAGCGCGGCGGGAGATGGATGGGGAGCCAAAAACATTCAGTACTTC. It is translated as CASAAGDGWGAKNIQYF.

This clonotype was detected many times. The V and J genes are TRBV10-3 and TRBJ2-7, with D perhaps matching TRBD1 (6 bases). Per the germline V gene, CDR1 is ENHRY and CDR2 is SYGVKD. Trimming removed 3 bases from V and 2 bases from J, with 17 bases in between. This CDR3 region has 16 residues. The chain's CDR3 is CAISDPPYRATYEQYF. In nucleotides, the CDR3 is TGTGCCATCAGTGACCCCCCTTACAGGGCCACCTACGAGCAGTACTTC.

Many counts were recorded for this clonotype. The chain couples TRBV7-9 to TRBJ1-6; a possible D gene is TRBD1 (5 bases). Looked up from germline, CDR1 is SEHNR and CDR2 is FQNEAQ (reference sequence). The CDR3 totals 13 residues. Trimming removed 5 bases at V and 9 bases at J, with 11 bases between. CDR3 amino acids: CASSKGALSPLHF. The CDR3, as DNA: TGTGCCAGCAGCAAAGGGGCCCTTTCACCCCTCCACTTT.

In this sample, this clonotype is large. This could be a read error, since a much larger clone is one nucleotide away. V and J are TRBV7-8 and TRBJ1-3; D ambiguous. This CDR3 has 14 amino acids. From germline, CDR1 is SGHVS and CDR2 FQNEAQ. Trimming removed 5 bases at V and 6 bases at J, with 14 bases between. The CDR3 nucleotides read TGTGCCAGCAGCGCGCGGACGGCTGAAAACACCATATATTTT. This sequence encodes CASSARTAENTIYF.

This clonotype was seen many times. Written as DNA, the CDR3 is TGTGCCAGCTCAGCCCTGACAGGGGACAATCAGCCCCAGCATTTT. Amino acids: CASSALTGDNQPQHF. The V call is TRBV27, the J call TRBJ1-5; the match to TRBD1 covers 8 bases. The germline V gene encodes CDR1 MNHEY and CDR2 SMNVEV (reference sequence). The V and J ends lost 8 bases and 3 bases, in that order; junction bases with no gene match: 9. The CDR3 is 15 residues long.